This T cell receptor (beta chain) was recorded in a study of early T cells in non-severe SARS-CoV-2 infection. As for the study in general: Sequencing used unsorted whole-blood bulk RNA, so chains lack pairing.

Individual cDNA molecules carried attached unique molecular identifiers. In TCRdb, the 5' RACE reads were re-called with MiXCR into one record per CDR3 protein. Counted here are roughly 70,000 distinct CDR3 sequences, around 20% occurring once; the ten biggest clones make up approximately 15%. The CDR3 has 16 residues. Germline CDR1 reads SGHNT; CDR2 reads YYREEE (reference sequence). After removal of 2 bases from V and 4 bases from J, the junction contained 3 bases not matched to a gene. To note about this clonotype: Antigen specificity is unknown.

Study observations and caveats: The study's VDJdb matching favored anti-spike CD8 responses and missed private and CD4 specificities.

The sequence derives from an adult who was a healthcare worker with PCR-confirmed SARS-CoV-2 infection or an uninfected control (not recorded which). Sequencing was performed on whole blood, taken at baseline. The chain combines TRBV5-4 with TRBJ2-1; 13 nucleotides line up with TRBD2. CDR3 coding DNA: TGTGCCAGCAGCTTTGGACTAGCGGGGGCGTACAATGAGCAGTTCTTC. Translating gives CASSFGLAGAYNEQFF.